The sequence of this T cell receptor (beta chain) was determined in a study of T cell responses to AZD1222 COVID-19 vaccine. Study-level background: Second-dose groups at about 4 or about 12 weeks were pooled.

CDR1 is LNHDA and CDR2 is SQIVND in the germline V gene (reference sequence). Trimming removed 7 bases at V and 0 bases at J, with 16 bases between. The CDR3 sequence is 16 residues long. Study-wide results and limits: Clonal diversity was possibly underestimated, and white British individuals and females predominated among donors. Regions left unmutated in variants are reportedly the target of nearly half of spike-specific TCRs.

Concerning this clone itself: The antigen remains unidentified.

Sequencing used immunoSEQ multiplex PCR; TCRdb keeps in-frame clones, though not all of them. The sample carries about 140,000 clones, around 90% recorded once. The material was peripheral blood, obtained on day 0 of AZD1222 vaccination. The V and J genes are TRBV19 and TRBJ2-1, with D tentatively TRBD1 (5 bases). The source is an adult in good health. In DNA, the CDR3 is TGTGCCAGTACCCTAGGGGCCTTACGCTCCTACAATGAGCAGTTCTTC. It codes for CASTLGALRSYNEQFF.